These 32 T cell receptor beta chains were sequenced from one sample in a study of shared clonotypes between healthy human individuals. Only in-frame clones appear in the TCRdb table, and some are missing; sequencing was by immunoSEQ multiplex PCR. The data contain roughly 2.6 million clones, just over 90% of them singletons. Sequencing was carried out using naive CD4+ T cells sorted from blood. As to subset: CD45RA+ positively selected. The receptors derive from a man younger than 35 in good health.

The chain couples TRBV10-1 to TRBJ2-3, with 11 positions matching TRBD2. Germline-derived CDR1 and CDR2 are WNHNN and SYGVQD (reference sequence). With 1 base clipped from V and 2 bases from J, the junction kept 2 bases outside the gene matches. The CDR3 extends over 16 amino acids. CDR3 nucleotides: TGCGCCAGCAGTGAGTTAGCGGGAGGGATCACAGATACGCAGTATTTT. As protein: CASSELAGGITDTQYF.

The CDR3 DNA follows: TGTGCCAGCAGCGCTCGACAGAATAGAGCTGAAGCTTTCTTT. Protein: CASSARQNRAEAFF. This chain joins TRBV6-5 and TRBJ1-1; D perhaps matches TRBD1 (5 bases). This CDR3 is 14 amino acids long. V was shortened by 6 bases and J by 6 bases, with 17 bases between the two germline ends. The germline CDR1 and CDR2 sequences are MNHEY and SVGAGI.

In regard to this clone: Other DNA sequences of this sample code for an identical CDR3. The chain uses TRBV5-1 and TRBJ1-4; D gene uncertain. Germline lookup yields CDR1 SGHRS and CDR2 YFSETQ. The ends were cut back, 0 bases at V and 3 bases at J, with 6 bases in the middle. The CDR3 runs to 14 residues. The CDR3 nucleotides are TGCGCCAGCAGCTTGGGGGATGCTAATGAAAAACTGTTTTTT. Protein sequence: CASSLGDANEKLFF.

The chain recombines TRBV6-1 with TRBJ2-7; D possibly corresponds to TRBD1 (5 bases). Trimming stripped 2 bases from V and 3 bases from J, with 14 bases between. CDR3 length equals 15 residues. Per the germline V gene, CDR1 is MNHNS and CDR2 is SASEGT. In DNA, the CDR3 is TGTGCCAGCAGTGAACGACAGACACTTTTCTACGAGCAGTACTTC. Translating it yields CASSERQTLFYEQYF.

V usage is TRBV5-1 and J usage is TRBJ2-5; 7 nucleotides align to TRBD2. The germline CDR1 and CDR2 sequences are SGHRS and YFSETQ. J was trimmed by 2 bases and V by 4 bases; bases with no gene match: 5. CDR3 length: 14 amino acids. CDR3 protein: CASSRGTKQETQYF. In DNA form, the CDR3 reads TGCGCCAGCAGCCGAGGGACTAAGCAAGAGACCCAGTACTTC.

The CDR3 nucleotides read TGTGCCAGCACCCTCCCCGGGCCGGCGGCCCCTAACTATGGCTACACCTTC. Amino acids: CASTLPGPAAPNYGYTF. The J gene is TRBJ1-2, the V gene TRBV7-9; D is uncertain. This CDR3 comprises 17 residues. Looked up from germline, CDR1 is SEHNR and CDR2 is FQNEAQ (reference sequence). The germline V and J ends were trimmed by 7 bases and 0 bases, with 21 bases remaining between them.

The chain combines TRBV7-9 with TRBJ2-7; 8 bases are a match to TRBD1. The CDR3 contains 16 residues. Germline V lookup: CDR1 SEHNR, CDR2 FQNEAQ (reference sequence). The V segment lost 0 bases and the J segment 5 bases; nucleotides outside the gene matches: 9. The CDR3: CASSLALQAGGNEQYF. CDR3 bases: TGTGCCAGCAGCTTAGCGCTTCAGGCAGGGGGCAACGAGCAGTACTTC.

This chain links TRBV5-1 with TRBJ2-3; weak D call: TRBD2 (5 bases). CDR3 length equals 14 residues. Looked up from germline, CDR1 is SGHRS and CDR2 is YFSETQ. V was pared by 4 bases and J by 4 bases, with 13 bases between. The CDR3 sequence: CASSRRSFPDTQYF. In DNA form, the CDR3 reads TGCGCCAGCAGCAGGAGGTCTTTCCCAGATACGCAGTATTTT.

Comment on this clone: Other DNA sequences within the sample encode an identical CDR3. The genes are TRBV29-1 and TRBJ2-7; D is possibly TRBD1 or TRBD2 (5 bases each). Per the germline V gene, CDR1 is SQVTM and CDR2 is ANQGSEA. This CDR3 region has 14 residues. Trimming pared 4 bases from V and 1 base from J, leaving 14 bases between. This chain's CDR3 is CSVAGTFGSYEQYF. CDR3 in DNA: TGCAGCGTTGCCGGGACGTTTGGATCCTACGAGCAGTACTTC.

With respect to this clone: In the same sample, other DNA sequences code for this CDR3. V and J are TRBV9 and TRBJ1-5, with D uncertain. The V gene lost 0 bases and the J gene lost 4 bases, with 5 bases spanning the gap. This CDR3 spans 13 amino acids. CDR1 SGDLS and CDR2 YYNGEE come from the germline V gene. This CDR3 reads CASSVDVNQPQHF. The CDR3, as DNA: TGTGCCAGCAGCGTAGACGTTAATCAGCCCCAGCATTTT.

This clone has a single count. The chain recombines TRBV6-1 with TRBJ2-2, with 7 bases identical to TRBD1. The CDR3 runs to 14 residues. J was trimmed by 6 bases and V by 8 bases; bases with no gene match: 9. Germline V lookup: CDR1 MNHNS, CDR2 SASEGT. The DNA for the CDR3 is TGTGCCAGCCTTGGACAGGTTATCTCCGGGGAGCTGTTTTTT. Protein sequence: CASLGQVISGELFF.

This chain links TRBV9 with TRBJ2-4; tentative D call: TRBD1 (7 bases). Trimming stripped 6 bases from V and 8 bases from J, with 12 bases between. The germline CDR1 and CDR2 sequences are SGDLS and YYNGEE. The CDR3 has 12 amino acids. The CDR3 bases are TGTGCCAGCAACAGGGGAGGCGACATTCAGTACTTC. Protein sequence: CASNRGGDIQYF.

The chain uses TRBV5-4 and TRBJ2-7, with 8 bases matching TRBD1. The CDR3 length is 15 residues. V dropped 5 bases and J dropped 1; count of bases not matched to a gene: 8. The germline gives CDR1 SGHNT, CDR2 YYREEE (reference sequence). In DNA, the CDR3 is TGTGCCAGCAGTTGGCGGACAGGGAGGTCCTACGAGCAGTACTTC. This encodes CASSWRTGRSYEQYF.

The V and J genes are TRBV7-9 and TRBJ1-4; D perhaps matches TRBD1 (6 bases). Germline lookup yields CDR1 SEHNR and CDR2 FQNEAQ (reference sequence). V was cut by 0 bases and J by 2 bases, with 16 bases left in between. The CDR3 loop spans 18 amino acids. CDR3 nucleotides: TGTGCCAGCAGCTTAGCGTTTGGAGGAGGGGGGACTAATGAAAAACTGTTTTTT. Its translation is CASSLAFGGGGTNEKLFF.

The chain has TRBV7-9 and TRBJ2-2; maybe TRBD1 (6 bases). Looked up from germline, CDR1 is SEHNR and CDR2 is FQNEAQ (reference sequence). The CDR3 is 13 residues long. Trimming took 9 bases from V and 0 from J, leaving 8 bases between them. The CDR3 region is CARGQTNTGELFF. CDR3 bases: TGTGCCAGAGGACAGACGAACACCGGGGAGCTGTTTTTT.

The chain joins TRBV4-1 to TRBJ1-4; TRBD1 might be the D (5 bases). The CDR3 length is 16 residues. Looked up from germline, CDR1 is MGHRA and CDR2 is YSYEKL. The V end was cut by 1 base, the J end by 8 bases, with 17 bases between. Written as DNA, the CDR3 is TGCGCCAGCAGCCAAGTCGGCCGGTCCCAGGGAGAAAAACTGTTTTTT. Residues: CASSQVGRSQGEKLFF.

The V and J genes are TRBV5-1 and TRBJ1-2; the match to TRBD1 covers 8 bases. The CDR3 totals 14 residues. CDR1 is SGHRS and CDR2 is YFSETQ in the germline V gene. V lost 4 bases and J lost 3; bases outside the gene matches: 5. The CDR3 loop reads CASSPDREDYGYTF. In DNA form, the CDR3 reads TGCGCCAGCAGCCCGGACAGGGAAGACTATGGCTACACCTTC.

The chain carries TRBV18 and TRBJ1-3, with D maybe TRBD1 (5 bases). From germline, CDR1 is KGHSH and CDR2 LQKENI. The CDR3 spans 16 residues. Trimming shortened V by 1 base and J by 0 bases, and 10 bases separated the two germline ends. The chain's CDR3 is CASSPQGRRSGNTIYF. CDR3 coding DNA: TGTGCCAGCTCACCACAGGGGAGGCGCTCTGGAAACACCATATATTTT.

This clone was observed a single time. The CDR3 DNA is TGTGCCATCAGTACCGGGGGGCCAGACACTGAAGCTTTCTTT. Its translation: CAISTGGPDTEAFF. The chain carries TRBV10-3 and TRBJ1-1, with D maybe TRBD1 (6 bases). The germline V and J ends were trimmed by 5 bases and 3 bases, with 13 bases remaining between them. Germline V gene sequence: CDR1 ENHRY, CDR2 SYGVKD. The CDR3 consists of 14 residues.

This chain uses TRBV10-3 with TRBJ2-1; no clear D gene. The CDR3 is 15 amino acids. CDR1 and CDR2 from the germline V gene are ENHRY and SYGVKD. V gave up 4 bases and J gave up 5 bases, with 15 bases separating them. CDR3 sequence reads: CAISVIGRQNNEQFF. The CDR3 DNA reads as TGTGCCATCAGTGTCATAGGCCGCCAGAACAATGAGCAGTTCTTC.

The chain links TRBV7-8 to TRBJ2-2; no firm D call. The CDR3 is made up of 13 amino acids. With 5 bases removed from V and 2 bases from J, the gap between germline ends came to 6 bases. Germline V lookup: CDR1 SGHVS, CDR2 FQNEAQ. The CDR3 reads CASSPANTGELFF. The CDR3 DNA reads as TGTGCCAGCAGCCCGGCAAACACCGGGGAGCTGTTTTTT.

In regard to this clone: This sample includes further DNA sequences coding for the same CDR3. The chain couples TRBV5-4 to TRBJ2-7; 8 nucleotides agree with TRBD2. The CDR3 sequence is 15 residues long. CDR1 and CDR2 from the germline V gene are SGHNT and YYREEE (reference sequence). J lost 0 bases, V lost 0 bases, and 2 bases had no gene match. CDR3 bases: TGTGCCAGCAGCTTGGCCGGGACTAGCTCCTACGAGCAGTACTTC. This encodes CASSLAGTSSYEQYF.

The chain combines TRBV11-2 with TRBJ1-1; TRBD1 matches 7 bases. Germline V gene lookup returns CDR1 SGHAT and CDR2 FQNNGV. The V gene end was trimmed by 2 bases and the J gene end by 2 bases; junction bases not matched to a gene: 14. This CDR3 has 18 residues. The CDR3 sequence is CASSLMGHLRDRNTEAFF. The CDR3 coding sequence is TGTGCCAGCAGCTTAATGGGTCATTTGCGGGACAGAAACACTGAAGCTTTCTTT.

This clone was counted between two and nine times. CDR3 loop: CASSIADNRYSFF. The CDR3 DNA follows: TGTGCCAGTAGTATCGCGGACAACCGTTATTCTTTCTTT. The chain uses TRBV19 and TRBJ1-1, with D tentatively TRBD1 (5 bases). Between the trimmed V and J ends, which lost 3 bases and 12 bases, there was a span of 17 bases. Looked up from germline, CDR1 is LNHDA and CDR2 is SQIVND (reference sequence). The CDR3 sequence is 13 residues long.

This clone was observed once. The sample contains more than one DNA sequence encoding this CDR3. V gene TRBV7-6 combines with J gene TRBJ1-5, with 9 bases that match TRBD1. The length of the CDR3 is 14 residues. The germline V gene has CDR1 SGHVS and CDR2 FNYEAQ. The junction had 0 bases not matched to a gene; V was cut back by 1 base and J by 5 bases. This chain's CDR3 is CASSLGTGDQPQHF. CDR3 bases: TGTGCCAGCAGCTTAGGGACAGGGGATCAGCCCCAGCATTTT.

V gene TRBV10-3 combines with J gene TRBJ2-7, with 10 bases lining up with TRBD2. V lost 5 bases, J lost 4 bases, and 2 bases stayed unmatched. The germline CDR1 and CDR2 sequences are ENHRY and SYGVKD. The CDR3 is 13 residues long. The CDR3 DNA reads TGTGCCATCAGTCCTAGCGGGAGTTACGAGCAGTACTTC. This codes for CAISPSGSYEQYF.

The chain has TRBV9 and TRBJ2-5, with TRBD2 matching 7 bases. J gave up 5 bases and V 0 bases, and 13 bases lay outside the gene matches. The CDR3 totals 17 residues. Looked up from germline, CDR1 is SGDLS and CDR2 is YYNGEE. The CDR3 here is CASSVGGGVAFYETQYF. The DNA of the CDR3 is TGTGCCAGCAGCGTAGGTGGGGGGGTAGCTTTTTACGAGACCCAGTACTTC.

This clone is a singleton in its sample. This chain joins TRBV6-5 and TRBJ2-7; D gene uncertain. Deletions cut 5 bases from V and 0 bases from J, with 14 bases between. The V gene's germline CDR1 is MNHEY and CDR2 SVGAGI. The CDR3 length is 15 residues. The CDR3 DNA is TGTGCCAGCAGTCAAACAATCCAGAGCTCCTACGAGCAGTACTTC. Its translation is CASSQTIQSSYEQYF.

With respect to this clone: This sample also contains other DNA sequences that code for the same CDR3. The genes are TRBV29-1 and TRBJ1-3; perhaps TRBD1 as D (5 bases). Germline V gene data show CDR1 as SQVTM and CDR2 as ANQGSEA. The ends were cut back, 6 bases at V and 4 bases at J, with 10 bases in the middle. The CDR3 contains 12 residues. This CDR3 reads CSVEQGGNTIYF. The DNA of the CDR3 is TGCAGCGTCGAGCAGGGAGGAAACACCATATATTTT.

Remarks on this clone: The same CDR3 can be traced to other DNA sequences in this sample. The chain recombines TRBV6-1 with TRBJ2-7; D gene unclear. V was pared by 1 base and J by 7 bases, with 5 bases between. Per the germline V gene, CDR1 is MNHNS and CDR2 is SASEGT. The CDR3 is 11 residues long. For the CDR3, the DNA is TGTGCCAGCAGTGAAGGTGGAGAGCAGTACTTC. Its protein is CASSEGGEQYF.

The rearrangement links TRBV19 to TRBJ1-3, with TRBD1 as a possible D gene (5 bases). Trimming stripped 5 bases from V and 0 bases from J, with 11 bases between. This CDR3 is 15 amino acids long. The germline gives CDR1 LNHDA, CDR2 SQIVND (reference sequence). The CDR3 here is CASSSRQHSGNTIYF. CDR3 bases: TGTGCCAGTAGTTCACGACAGCACTCTGGAAACACCATATATTTT.

V and J are TRBV7-2 and TRBJ2-2, with D possibly matching TRBD2 (5 bases). Germline CDR1 is SGHTA and CDR2 is FQGNSA. V lost 2 bases and J lost 7, with 11 bases in between. CDR3 length: 14 amino acids. The DNA for the CDR3 is TGTGCCAGCAGCTTATGGGGAGACATCGGGGAGCTGTTTTTT. It specifies CASSLWGDIGELFF.